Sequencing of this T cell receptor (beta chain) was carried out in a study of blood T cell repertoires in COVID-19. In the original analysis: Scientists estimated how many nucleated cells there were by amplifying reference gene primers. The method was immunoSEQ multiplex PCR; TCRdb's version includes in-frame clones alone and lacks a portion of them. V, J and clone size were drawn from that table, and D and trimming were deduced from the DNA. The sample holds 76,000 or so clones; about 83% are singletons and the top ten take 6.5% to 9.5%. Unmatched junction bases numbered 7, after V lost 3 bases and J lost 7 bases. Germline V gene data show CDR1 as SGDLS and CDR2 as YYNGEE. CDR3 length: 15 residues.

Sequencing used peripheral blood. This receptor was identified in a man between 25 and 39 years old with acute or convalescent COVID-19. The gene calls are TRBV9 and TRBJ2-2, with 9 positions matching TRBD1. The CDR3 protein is CASSAGTGLVGELFF. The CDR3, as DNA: TGTGCCAGCAGCGCCGGGACAGGGCTGGTCGGGGAGCTGTTTTTT.